This T cell receptor (beta chain) was sequenced during a study of shared clonotypes between healthy human individuals. With respect to this clone: Its antigen is not identified.

The naive CD8 fraction comprised CD45RO-negative cells positively selected for CCR7 and excluded terminally differentiated effector memory CD45RA+ cells. The CDR3 runs 17 residues. Germline values: CDR1 SEHNR, CDR2 FQNEAQ (reference sequence). With 2 bases removed from V and 2 bases from J, the gap between germline ends came to 16 bases. General study results and limits: Some clonotypes were shared by all four sorted-subset donors, while others were not shared. The non-shared ones had lower generation probabilities than the shared ones. The naive CD4 repertoires of a handful of donors were compared, and 5% to 6.5% of clonotypes were shared.

Libraries were prepared by immunoSEQ multiplex PCR; TCRdb keeps only in-frame clonotypes and omits some of them. Here the sample spans approximately 840,000 clones, 95% to 97% being singletons. This clonotype was obtained from a man under 40 in good health. The sequenced sample was naive CD8+ T cells sorted from blood. The chain combines TRBV7-9 with TRBJ1-5; D is ambiguous. The CDR3 DNA reads as TGTGCCAGCAGCTTAATGTCAGGCCCCACAGGCAATCAGCCCCAGCATTTT. Protein product: CASSLMSGPTGNQPQHF.